A single sample is the source of the 11 T cell receptor beta chains below, sequenced in a study of PD-L1 blockade in urothelial cancer (dated by TCRdb to about 2017). The protocol used for the library was the immunoSEQ multiplex PCR assay. TCRdb carries this immuneACCESS record with in-frame sequences only. Its versions omit some clonotypes, under half of them owing to an unresolved V gene in the studies checked, with the rest unexplained. Recorded for this sample are under 40,000 clones; approximately 92% of them occurred a single time. The top ten clones comprise more than 6.5% of the sample. This specimen was PBMCs, taken around atezolizumab (anti-PD-L1) treatment. These receptor sequences come from a man aged 65 to 85 with urothelial cancer.

J is TRBJ2-7 and V is TRBV7-2; D remains unclear. V was cut by 5 bases and J by 6 bases, with 8 bases left in between. Germline CDR1 is SGHTA and CDR2 is FQGNSA. The CDR3 spans 11 residues. The chain's CDR3 is CASSLYSEQYF. The CDR3 nucleotides are TGTGCCAGCAGCCTGTATAGCGAGCAGTACTTC.

V gene TRBV7-9 combines with J gene TRBJ2-3, with 13 positions matching TRBD2. This CDR3 contains 15 residues. From germline, CDR1 is SEHNR and CDR2 FQNEAQ (reference sequence). Trimming cost V 5 bases and J 8 bases; bases outside gene matches: 7. DNA of the CDR3: TGTGCCAGCAGCCCAACTAGCGGGAGGGCCTCTACGCAGTATTTT. Translation gives CASSPTSGRASTQYF.

The V call is TRBV11-3, the J call TRBJ2-3, with D possibly matching TRBD2 (5 bases). The CDR3 is made up of 15 amino acids. Looked up from germline, CDR1 is SGHNT and CDR2 is YENEEA. The V gene lost 1 base and the J gene lost 4 bases, with 12 bases spanning the gap. The CDR3: CASSLGGRDADTQYF. The CDR3, as DNA: TGTGCCAGCAGCTTAGGTGGGAGAGATGCAGATACGCAGTATTTT.

The chain has TRBV9 and TRBJ1-4, with no clear D. The CDR3 loop spans 17 amino acids. CDR1 is SGDLS, CDR2 YYNGEE, per germline. The V gene lost 2 bases and the J gene lost 0 bases, with 14 bases spanning the gap. The CDR3 loop reads CASSVEGGIATNEKLFF. The CDR3 region has the DNA TGTGCCAGCAGCGTTGAGGGTGGCATTGCAACTAATGAAAAACTGTTTTTT.

This clone was seen a single time. The chain couples TRBV19 to TRBJ1-2; 7 positions agree with TRBD1. The CDR3 runs to 14 residues. In germline, CDR1 is LNHDA, CDR2 SQIVND (reference sequence). The V and J ends lost 5 bases and 5 bases, in that order; junction bases with no gene match: 8. The CDR3 DNA is TGTGCCAGTAGTGGGGACAGAGGTAAATATGGCTACACCTTC. Residues: CASSGDRGKYGYTF.

This chain connects TRBV12-2 to TRBJ2-7; the table's D call of TRBD2 was not tested on the DNA. TRBV12-2 is shown as a pseudogene. This CDR3 has 17 amino acids. CDR3 DNA: TGTGCAAGTCGCTTACCTACATTGACTAGCGGGAGCTACGAGCAGTACTTC. Protein sequence: CASRLPTLTSGSYEQYF.

J is TRBJ2-5 and V is TRBV28; TRBD1 agrees at 9 bases. The CDR3 contains 15 residues. Looked up from germline, CDR1 is MDHEN and CDR2 is SYDVKM. V lost 5 bases, J lost 5 bases, and 9 bases stayed unmatched. CDR3 in DNA: TGTGCCAGCAGTGCGCCACAGGGGGCTCGGGAGACCCAGTACTTC. Its protein is CASSAPQGARETQYF.

The rearrangement links TRBV5-4 to TRBJ2-2; D gene unclear. V dropped 1 base and J dropped 4 bases, with 11 bases sitting between them. The CDR3 is 15 amino acids. Germline-derived CDR1 and CDR2 are SGHNT and YYREEE (reference sequence). CDR3 in DNA: TGTGCCAGCAGCTTGCAAGAGGAAGCCACCGGGGAGCTGTTTTTT. Protein product: CASSLQEEATGELFF.

The V call is TRBV5-6, the J call TRBJ2-7, with TRBD1 matching over 10 bases. Trimming cost V 3 bases and J 5 bases; bases outside gene matches: 11. The germline V gene has CDR1 SGHDT and CDR2 YYEEEE. The CDR3 contains 16 residues. This chain's CDR3 is CASSSNPGQGTNEQYF. In nucleotides, the CDR3 is TGTGCCAGCAGCTCCAATCCGGGACAGGGGACTAACGAGCAGTACTTC.

In this sample, this clone turned up once. This sequence joins TRBV5-1 and TRBJ2-2, with a possible D match to TRBD1 (6 bases). Germline CDR1 is SGHRS and CDR2 is YFSETQ. V dropped 5 bases and J dropped 7 bases, with 9 bases sitting between them. This CDR3 region has 12 residues. DNA for the CDR3: TGCGCCAGCAGAACAGGGTACGGGGAGCTGTTTTTT. Amino acids: CASRTGYGELFF.

The rearrangement uses TRBV2 and TRBJ2-1; 13 bases are a match to TRBD2. V was clipped by 7 bases and J by 6 bases; unmatched bases: 6. The CDR3 covers 15 residues. Germline CDR1 is SNHLY and CDR2 is FYNNEI. The CDR3, as DNA: TGTGCCAGCAACCAACTAGCGGGAGGGCCCAATGAGCAGTTCTTC. As protein: CASNQLAGGPNEQFF.